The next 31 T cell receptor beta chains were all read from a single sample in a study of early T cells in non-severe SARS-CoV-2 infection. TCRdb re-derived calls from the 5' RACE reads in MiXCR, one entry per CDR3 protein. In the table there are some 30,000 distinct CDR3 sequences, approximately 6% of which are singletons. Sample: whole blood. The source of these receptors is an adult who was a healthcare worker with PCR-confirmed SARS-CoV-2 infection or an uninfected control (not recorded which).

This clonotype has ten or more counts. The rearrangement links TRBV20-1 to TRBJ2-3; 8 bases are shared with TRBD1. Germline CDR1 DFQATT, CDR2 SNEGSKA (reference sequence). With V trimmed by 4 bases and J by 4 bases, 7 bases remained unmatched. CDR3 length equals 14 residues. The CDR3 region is CSATRDRIADTQYF. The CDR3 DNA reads TGCAGTGCTACCCGGGACAGGATCGCAGATACGCAGTATTTT.

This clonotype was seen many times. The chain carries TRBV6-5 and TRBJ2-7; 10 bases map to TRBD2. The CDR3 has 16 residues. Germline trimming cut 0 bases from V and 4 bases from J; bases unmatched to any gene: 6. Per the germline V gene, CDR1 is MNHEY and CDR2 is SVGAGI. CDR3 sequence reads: CASSYSLASGGYEQYF. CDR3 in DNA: TGTGCCAGCAGTTACTCCCTGGCTAGCGGGGGTTACGAGCAGTACTTC.

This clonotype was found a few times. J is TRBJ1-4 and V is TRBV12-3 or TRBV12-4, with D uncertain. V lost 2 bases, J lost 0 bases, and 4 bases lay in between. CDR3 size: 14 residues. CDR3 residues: CASSLSTTNEKLFF. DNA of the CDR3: TGTGCCAGCAGTTTATCCACAACTAATGAAAAACTGTTTTTT.

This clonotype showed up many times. CDR3 region: CASSPRDTGELFF. The DNA for the CDR3 is TGTGCCAGCAGCCCCAGGGATACCGGGGAGCTGTTTTTT. The chain joins TRBV7-3 to TRBJ2-2; TRBD1 is a possible D gene (5 bases). Germline values: CDR1 SGHTA, CDR2 FQGTGA. The CDR3 has 13 residues. Trimming removed 5 bases from V and 5 bases from J, with 9 bases in between.

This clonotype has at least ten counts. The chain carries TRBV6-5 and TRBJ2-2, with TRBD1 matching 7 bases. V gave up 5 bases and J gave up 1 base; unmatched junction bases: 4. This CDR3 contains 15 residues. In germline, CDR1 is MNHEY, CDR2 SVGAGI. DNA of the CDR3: TGTGCCAGCAGTCCGACAGGGCGGAACACCGGGGAGCTGTTTTTT. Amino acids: CASSPTGRNTGELFF.

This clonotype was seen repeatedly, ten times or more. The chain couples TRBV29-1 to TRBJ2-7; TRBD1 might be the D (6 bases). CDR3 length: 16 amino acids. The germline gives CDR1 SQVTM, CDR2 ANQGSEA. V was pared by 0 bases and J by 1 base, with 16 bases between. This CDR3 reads CSVEDLVTGGSYEQYF. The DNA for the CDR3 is TGCAGCGTTGAAGATCTGGTGACAGGTGGGTCCTACGAGCAGTACTTC.

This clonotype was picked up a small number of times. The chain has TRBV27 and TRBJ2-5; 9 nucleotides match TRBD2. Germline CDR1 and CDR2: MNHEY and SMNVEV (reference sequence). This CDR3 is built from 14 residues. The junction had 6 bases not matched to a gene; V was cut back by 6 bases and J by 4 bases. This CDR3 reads CASRRGGPSETQYF. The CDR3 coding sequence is TGTGCCAGCAGGCGGGGGGGCCCCTCAGAGACCCAGTACTTC.

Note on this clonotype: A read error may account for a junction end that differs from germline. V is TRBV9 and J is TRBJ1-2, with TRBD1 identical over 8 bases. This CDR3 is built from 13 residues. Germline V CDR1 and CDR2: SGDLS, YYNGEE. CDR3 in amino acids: CTSSAGQDYGYTF. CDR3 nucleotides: TGTACCAGCAGCGCGGGACAGGACTATGGCTACACCTTC.

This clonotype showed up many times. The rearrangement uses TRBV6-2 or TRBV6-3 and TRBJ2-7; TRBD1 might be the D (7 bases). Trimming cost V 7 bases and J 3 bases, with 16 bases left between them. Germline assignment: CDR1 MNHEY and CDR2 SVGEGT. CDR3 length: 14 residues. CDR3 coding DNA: TGTGCCAGCACCCTGGCGGGACAGAGCTACGAGCAGTACTTC. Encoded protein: CASTLAGQSYEQYF.

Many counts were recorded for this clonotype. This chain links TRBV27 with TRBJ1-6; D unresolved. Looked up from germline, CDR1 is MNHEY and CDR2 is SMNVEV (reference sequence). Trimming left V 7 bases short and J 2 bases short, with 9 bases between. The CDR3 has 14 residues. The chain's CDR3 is CASTGITYNSPLHF. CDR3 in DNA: TGTGCCAGCACGGGGATAACCTATAATTCACCCCTCCACTTT.

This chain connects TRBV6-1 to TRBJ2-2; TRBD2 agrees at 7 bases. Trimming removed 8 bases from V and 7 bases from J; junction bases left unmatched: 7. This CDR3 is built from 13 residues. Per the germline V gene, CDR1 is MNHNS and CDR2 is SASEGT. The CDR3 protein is CASSPRDYGELFF. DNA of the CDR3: TGTGCCAGCTCCCCCAGGGACTACGGGGAGCTGTTTTTT.

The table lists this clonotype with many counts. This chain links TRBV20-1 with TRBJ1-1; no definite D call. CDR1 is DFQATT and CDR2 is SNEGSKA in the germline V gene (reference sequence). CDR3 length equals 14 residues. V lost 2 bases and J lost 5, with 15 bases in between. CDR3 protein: CSARPPLGWTEAFF. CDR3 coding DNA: TGCAGTGCTAGACCCCCTCTCGGGTGGACTGAAGCTTTCTTT.

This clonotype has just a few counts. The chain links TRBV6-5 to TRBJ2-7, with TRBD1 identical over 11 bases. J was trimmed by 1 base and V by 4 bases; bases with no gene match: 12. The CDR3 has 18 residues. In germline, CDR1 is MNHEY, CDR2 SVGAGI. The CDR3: CASSSGTGGPAVSYEQYF. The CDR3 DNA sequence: TGTGCCAGCAGTTCCGGGACAGGGGGGCCCGCGGTATCCTACGAGCAGTACTTC.

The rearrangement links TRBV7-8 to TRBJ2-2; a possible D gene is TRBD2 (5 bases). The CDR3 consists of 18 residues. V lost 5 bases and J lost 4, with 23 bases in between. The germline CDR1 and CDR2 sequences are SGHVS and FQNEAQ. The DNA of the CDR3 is TGTGCCAGCAGCCTAGACGTAGGGCAGGTTGGAGGCACCGGGGAGCTGTTTTTT. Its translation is CASSLDVGQVGGTGELFF.

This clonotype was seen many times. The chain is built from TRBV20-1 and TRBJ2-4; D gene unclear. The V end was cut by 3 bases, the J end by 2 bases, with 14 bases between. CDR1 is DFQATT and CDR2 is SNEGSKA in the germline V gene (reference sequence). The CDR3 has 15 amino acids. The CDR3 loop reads CSASSERTTKNIQYF. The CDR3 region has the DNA TGCAGTGCTAGTTCCGAGAGAACTACCAAAAACATTCAGTACTTC.

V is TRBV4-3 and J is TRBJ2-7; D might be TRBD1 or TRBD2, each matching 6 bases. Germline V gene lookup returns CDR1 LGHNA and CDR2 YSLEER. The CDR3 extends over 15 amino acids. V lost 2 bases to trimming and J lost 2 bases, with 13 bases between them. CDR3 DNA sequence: TGCGCCAGCAGCCAAACGAGGGGGGCGACCTACGAGCAGTACTTC. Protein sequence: CASSQTRGATYEQYF.

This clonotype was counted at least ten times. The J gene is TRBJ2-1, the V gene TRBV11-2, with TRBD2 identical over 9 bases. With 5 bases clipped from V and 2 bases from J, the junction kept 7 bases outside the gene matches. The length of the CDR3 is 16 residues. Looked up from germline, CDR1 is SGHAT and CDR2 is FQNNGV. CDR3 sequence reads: CASSPVRGGAYNEQFF. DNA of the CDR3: TGTGCCAGCAGCCCCGTGCGGGGGGGCGCCTACAATGAGCAGTTCTTC.

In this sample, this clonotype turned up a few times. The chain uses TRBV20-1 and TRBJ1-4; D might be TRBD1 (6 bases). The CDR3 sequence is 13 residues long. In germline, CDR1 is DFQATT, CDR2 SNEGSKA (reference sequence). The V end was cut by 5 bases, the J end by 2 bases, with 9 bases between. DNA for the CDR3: TGCAGTGCTTGGGGGGGCACTAATGAAAAACTGTTTTTT. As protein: CSAWGGTNEKLFF.

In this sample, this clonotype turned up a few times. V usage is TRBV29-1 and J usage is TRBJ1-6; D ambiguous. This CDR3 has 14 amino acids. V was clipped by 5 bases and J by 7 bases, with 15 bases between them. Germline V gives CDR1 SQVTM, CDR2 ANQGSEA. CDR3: CSVREDPANSPLHF. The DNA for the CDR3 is TGCAGCGTTCGGGAGGACCCAGCAAATTCACCCCTCCACTTT.

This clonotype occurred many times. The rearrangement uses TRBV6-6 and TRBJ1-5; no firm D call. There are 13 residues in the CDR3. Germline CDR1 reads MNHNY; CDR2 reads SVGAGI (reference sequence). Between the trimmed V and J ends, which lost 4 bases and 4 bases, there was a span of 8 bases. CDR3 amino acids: CASSFGENQPQHF. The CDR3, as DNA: TGTGCCAGCAGTTTTGGGGAGAATCAGCCCCAGCATTTT.

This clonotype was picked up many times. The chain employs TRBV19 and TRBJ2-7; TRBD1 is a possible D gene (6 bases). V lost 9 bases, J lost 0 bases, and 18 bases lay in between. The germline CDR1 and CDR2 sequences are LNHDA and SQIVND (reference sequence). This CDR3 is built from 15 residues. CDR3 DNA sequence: TGTGCCAGCGCCGTGGGGGCCCCTAGCTCCTACGAGCAGTACTTC. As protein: CASAVGAPSSYEQYF.

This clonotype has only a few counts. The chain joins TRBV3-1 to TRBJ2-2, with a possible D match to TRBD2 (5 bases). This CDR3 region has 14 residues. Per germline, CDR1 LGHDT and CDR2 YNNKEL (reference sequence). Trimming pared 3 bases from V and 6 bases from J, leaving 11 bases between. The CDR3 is CASSQLAEAGELFF. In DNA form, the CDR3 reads TGTGCCAGCAGCCAGCTTGCGGAGGCCGGGGAGCTGTTTTTT. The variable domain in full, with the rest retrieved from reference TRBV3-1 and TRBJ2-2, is DTAVSQTPKYLVTQMGNDKSIKCEQNLGHDTMYWYKQDSKKFLKIMFSYNNKELIINETVPNRFSPKSPDKAHLNLHINSLELGDSAVYFCASSQLAEAGELFFGEGSRLTVL.

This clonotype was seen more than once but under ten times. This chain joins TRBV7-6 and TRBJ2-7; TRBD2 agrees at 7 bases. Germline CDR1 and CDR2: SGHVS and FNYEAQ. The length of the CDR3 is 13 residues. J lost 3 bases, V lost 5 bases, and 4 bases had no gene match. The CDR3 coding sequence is TGTGCCAGCAGCGATGGGGAGGGCTACGAGCAGTACTTC. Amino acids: CASSDGEGYEQYF.

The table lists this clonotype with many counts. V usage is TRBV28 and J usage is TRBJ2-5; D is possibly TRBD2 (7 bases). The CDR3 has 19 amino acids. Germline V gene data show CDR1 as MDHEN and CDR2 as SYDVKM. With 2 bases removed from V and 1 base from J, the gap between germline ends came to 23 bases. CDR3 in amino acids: CASSLPPVRTRGAQETQYF. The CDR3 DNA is TGTGCCAGCAGTTTACCCCCCGTCAGGACTAGGGGGGCCCAAGAGACCCAGTACTTC.

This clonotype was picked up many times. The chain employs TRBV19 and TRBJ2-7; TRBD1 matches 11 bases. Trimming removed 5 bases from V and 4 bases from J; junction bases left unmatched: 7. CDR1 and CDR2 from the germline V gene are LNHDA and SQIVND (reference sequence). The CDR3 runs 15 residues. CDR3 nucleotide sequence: TGTGCCAGTAGTGGAAGGACAGGGGGCGAATACGAGCAGTACTTC. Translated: CASSGRTGGEYEQYF.

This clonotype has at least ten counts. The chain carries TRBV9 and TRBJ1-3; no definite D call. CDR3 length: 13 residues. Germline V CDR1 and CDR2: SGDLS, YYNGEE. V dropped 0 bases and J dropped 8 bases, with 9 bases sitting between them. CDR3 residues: CASSVVSDDTIYF. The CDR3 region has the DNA TGTGCCAGCAGCGTAGTGTCCGATGACACCATATATTTT. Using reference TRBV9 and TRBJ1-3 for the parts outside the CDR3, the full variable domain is DSGVTQTPKHLITATGQRVTLRCSPRSGDLSVYWYQQSLDQGLQFLIQYYNGEERAKGNILERFSAQQFPDLHSELNLSSLELGDSALYFCASSVVSDDTIYFGEGSWLTVV.

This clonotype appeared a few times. CDR3 sequence (DNA): TGTGCCAGCAGCCCGGCCGGGACAGGGGGCGAAGCGACCCAGTACTTC. It codes for CASSPAGTGGEATQYF. V usage is TRBV13 and J usage is TRBJ2-5; TRBD1 matches 12 bases. The germline V gene has CDR1 PRHDT and CDR2 FYEKMQ (reference sequence). Trimming at V came to 5 bases and at J to 7 bases, leaving 11 bases not matched to a gene. The CDR3 loop spans 16 amino acids.

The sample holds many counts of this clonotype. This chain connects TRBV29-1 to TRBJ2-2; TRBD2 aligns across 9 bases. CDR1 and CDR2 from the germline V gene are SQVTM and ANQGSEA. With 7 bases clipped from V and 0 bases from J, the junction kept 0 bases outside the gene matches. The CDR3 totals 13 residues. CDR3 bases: TGCAGCGGCGGGGGGGCGAACACCGGGGAGCTGTTTTTT. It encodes CSGGGANTGELFF.

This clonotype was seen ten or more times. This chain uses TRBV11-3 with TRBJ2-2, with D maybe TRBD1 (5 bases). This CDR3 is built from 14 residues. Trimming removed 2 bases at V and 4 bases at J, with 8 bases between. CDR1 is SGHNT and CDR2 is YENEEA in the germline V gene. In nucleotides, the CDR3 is TGTGCCAGCAGCTTAACAGGCACCACCGGGGAGCTGTTTTTT. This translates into CASSLTGTTGELFF. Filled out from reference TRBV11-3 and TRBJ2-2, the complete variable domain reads EAGVVQSPRYKIIEKKQPVAFWCNPISGHNTLYWYLQNLGQGPELLIRYENEEAVDDSQLPKDRFSAERLKGVDSTLKIQPAELGDSAVYLCASSLTGTTGELFFGEGSRLTVL.

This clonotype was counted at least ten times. CDR3 loop: CASSPRKAATNEKLFF. CDR3 in DNA: TGTGCCAGCTCACCCCGAAAAGCTGCAACTAATGAAAAACTGTTTTTT. V and J are TRBV18 and TRBJ1-4; D remains unclear. V was cut by 3 bases and J by 0 bases, with 11 bases left in between. Germline V gene lookup returns CDR1 KGHSH and CDR2 LQKENI. This CDR3 is 16 amino acids long.

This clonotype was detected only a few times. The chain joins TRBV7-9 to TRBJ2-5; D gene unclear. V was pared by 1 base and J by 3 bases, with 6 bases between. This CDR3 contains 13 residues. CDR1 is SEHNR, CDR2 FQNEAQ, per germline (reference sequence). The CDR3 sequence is CASSLDWEETQYF. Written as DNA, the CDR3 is TGTGCCAGCAGCTTAGATTGGGAAGAGACCCAGTACTTC.